Listed below are T cell receptor beta chains from one sample, sequenced in a study of T cell responses to AZD1222 COVID-19 vaccine. Sequencing used immunoSEQ multiplex PCR; TCRdb keeps in-frame clones, though not all of them. The sample yields approximately 150,000 clones, roughly 88% seen once. The sequencing here drew on peripheral blood, taken 28 days after the second AZD1222 dose. These receptors were obtained from an adult who received the AZD1222 COVID-19 vaccine. The CDR3 runs from the conserved cysteine through the conserved F or W. The order of the fields is D gene, clone size, J gene, V gene, CDR3 protein, CDR3 DNA. A D gene is named only where the DNA matches it firmly. Clone size is shown for a subset of rows, as once, few, many or a class of expanded clone.

D gene: NA; clone size: NA; J gene: TRBJ2-7; V gene: TRBV18; CDR3 protein: CASSQTAGAEYEQYF; CDR3 DNA: TGTGCCAGCTCACAAACTGCGGGGGCTGAGTACGAGCAGTACTTC
D gene: NA; clone size: NA; J gene: TRBJ1-3; V gene: TRBV11-3; CDR3 protein: CASSLREGSGNTIYF; CDR3 DNA: TGTGCCAGCAGCTTACGGGAGGGGTCTGGAAACACCATATATTTT
D gene: NA; clone size: few; J gene: TRBJ1-6; V gene: TRBV9; CDR3 protein: CASSVVDGLSSPLHF; CDR3 DNA: TGTGCCAGCAGCGTTGTGGACGGCCTCAGTTCACCCCTCCACTTT
D gene: TRBD2; clone size: NA; J gene: TRBJ2-4; V gene: TRBV5-4; CDR3 protein: CASSSGTSGVGAKNIQYF; CDR3 DNA: TGTGCCAGCAGCTCCGGGACTAGCGGGGTGGGGGCCAAAAACATTCAGTACTTC
D gene: TRBD1; clone size: once; J gene: TRBJ1-3; V gene: TRBV2; CDR3 protein: CASRMGDSSLSGNTIYF; CDR3 DNA: TGTGCCAGCAGAATGGGGGACAGTAGCCTCTCTGGAAACACCATATATTTT
D gene: NA; clone size: NA; J gene: TRBJ2-7; V gene: TRBV5-1; CDR3 protein: CASSLWGDGSSYEQYF; CDR3 DNA: TGCGCCAGCAGCTTGTGGGGGGACGGTAGCTCCTACGAGCAGTACTTC
D gene: TRBD1; clone size: NA; J gene: TRBJ1-2; V gene: TRBV6-5; CDR3 protein: CASRGDSYYGYTF; CDR3 DNA: TGTGCCAGCAGAGGGGACAGCTACTATGGCTACACCTTC
D gene: NA; clone size: NA; J gene: TRBJ1-5; V gene: TRBV2; CDR3 protein: CASSPDSYSNQPQHF; CDR3 DNA: TGTGCCAGCAGTCCAGACAGCTATAGCAATCAGCCCCAGCATTTT
D gene: NA; clone size: NA; J gene: TRBJ2-1; V gene: TRBV10-3; CDR3 protein: CAISESISRRGNEQFF; CDR3 DNA: TGTGCCATCAGTGAGTCGATTAGCCGAAGGGGCAATGAGCAGTTCTTC
D gene: NA; clone size: NA; J gene: TRBJ2-7; V gene: TRBV11-2; CDR3 protein: CASSPDRPHEQYF; CDR3 DNA: TGTGCCAGCAGCCCGGACAGACCCCACGAGCAGTACTTC
D gene: TRBD1; clone size: NA; J gene: TRBJ1-2; V gene: TRBV25-1; CDR3 protein: CATAITAGTAFYGYTF; CDR3 DNA: TGTGCCACCGCGATAACCGCCGGGACAGCATTTTATGGCTACACCTTC
D gene: TRBD2; clone size: NA; J gene: TRBJ2-2; V gene: TRBV28; CDR3 protein: CASKAGANTGELFF; CDR3 DNA: TGTGCCAGCAAAGCGGGGGCGAACACCGGGGAGCTGTTTTTT
D gene: NA; clone size: NA; J gene: TRBJ1-6; V gene: TRBV3-1/TRBV3-2; CDR3 protein: CASSHGQSNSPLHF; CDR3 DNA: TGTGCCAGCAGCCATGGACAGAGTAATTCACCCCTCCACTTT
D gene: NA; clone size: NA; J gene: TRBJ1-2; V gene: TRBV6-5; CDR3 protein: CASRRGSLYGYTF; CDR3 DNA: TGTGCCAGCAGGAGGGGCTCTCTCTATGGCTACACCTTC
D gene: TRBD1; clone size: once; J gene: TRBJ1-2; V gene: TRBV18; CDR3 protein: CASSPDRGSYGYTF; CDR3 DNA: TGTGCCAGCTCACCGGACAGGGGGAGCTATGGCTACACCTTC
D gene: TRBD1; clone size: NA; J gene: TRBJ2-3; V gene: TRBV30; CDR3 protein: CAWRTGGRQADTQYF; CDR3 DNA: TGTGCCTGGAGGACAGGGGGGCGACAGGCAGATACGCAGTATTTT
D gene: NA; clone size: NA; J gene: TRBJ1-2; V gene: TRBV30; CDR3 protein: CAWSGPIPITYGYTF; CDR3 DNA: TGTGCCTGGAGTGGCCCTATTCCCATCACTTACGGCTACACCTTC
D gene: NA; clone size: NA; J gene: TRBJ1-1; V gene: TRBV30; CDR3 protein: CAWSVSTEAFF; CDR3 DNA: TGTGCCTGGAGTGTAAGCACTGAAGCTTTCTTT
D gene: NA; clone size: NA; J gene: TRBJ2-3; V gene: TRBV6-2/TRBV6-3; CDR3 protein: CASSTTDTQYF; CDR3 DNA: TGTGCCAGCAGTACCACAGATACGCAGTATTTT
D gene: TRBD1; clone size: NA; J gene: TRBJ2-1; V gene: TRBV7-2; CDR3 protein: CASSLAGQVYNEQFF; CDR3 DNA: TGTGCCAGCAGCTTAGCGGGACAGGTATACAATGAGCAGTTCTTC
D gene: NA; clone size: NA; J gene: TRBJ2-2; V gene: TRBV19; CDR3 protein: CASIDRRYTGELFF; CDR3 DNA: TGTGCCAGCATCGACAGGCGATACACCGGGGAGCTGTTTTTT
D gene: TRBD2; clone size: NA; J gene: TRBJ2-4; V gene: TRBV2; CDR3 protein: CASSYRGELAKNIQYF; CDR3 DNA: TGTGCCAGCAGTTACCGGGGGGAGCTAGCCAAAAACATTCAGTACTTC
D gene: NA; clone size: once; J gene: TRBJ1-2; V gene: TRBV19; CDR3 protein: CASTAELDGYGYTF; CDR3 DNA: TGTGCCAGTACCGCGGAACTGGACGGCTATGGCTACACCTTC
D gene: NA; clone size: NA; J gene: TRBJ1-2; V gene: TRBV5-1; CDR3 protein: CASSLDGAGYTF; CDR3 DNA: TGCGCCAGCAGCCTAGATGGGGCGGGCTACACCTTC
D gene: TRBD2; clone size: NA; J gene: TRBJ2-5; V gene: TRBV19; CDR3 protein: CASSIGGGPIKETQYF; CDR3 DNA: TGTGCCAGTAGTATCGGCGGGGGGCCCATTAAAGAGACCCAGTACTTC
D gene: NA; clone size: NA; J gene: TRBJ1-3; V gene: TRBV10-3; CDR3 protein: CAISESDAPPGNTIYF; CDR3 DNA: TGTGCCATCAGTGAGTCGGATGCTCCCCCTGGAAACACCATATATTTT
D gene: TRBD2; clone size: NA; J gene: TRBJ2-1; V gene: TRBV4-2; CDR3 protein: CASSLGTSGGTRAIGEQFF; CDR3 DNA: TGTGCCAGCAGCCTTGGGACTAGCGGGGGGACAAGAGCCATTGGGGAGCAGTTCTTC
D gene: NA; clone size: NA; J gene: TRBJ2-3; V gene: TRBV6-5; CDR3 protein: CASKDGGGGTDTQYF; CDR3 DNA: TGTGCCAGCAAGGACGGTGGAGGTGGCACAGATACGCAGTATTTT
D gene: NA; clone size: NA; J gene: TRBJ1-3; V gene: TRBV7-2; CDR3 protein: CASSPAVTATGNTIYF; CDR3 DNA: TGTGCCAGCAGCCCCGCCGTGACAGCTACTGGAAACACCATATATTTT
D gene: TRBD1; clone size: NA; J gene: TRBJ2-7; V gene: TRBV24-1; CDR3 protein: CATSDRGQGTPYEQYF; CDR3 DNA: TGTGCCACCAGTGACCGCGGACAGGGGACGCCCTACGAGCAGTACTTC
D gene: NA; clone size: NA; J gene: TRBJ1-6; V gene: TRBV7-2; CDR3 protein: CASSFGTKPSPLHF; CDR3 DNA: TGTGCCAGCAGCTTCGGGACTAAACCCTCACCCCTCCACTTT
D gene: TRBD1; clone size: NA; J gene: TRBJ1-2; V gene: TRBV28; CDR3 protein: CASSFKGAGGYTF; CDR3 DNA: TGTGCCAGCAGTTTTAAGGGGGCCGGTGGCTACACCTTC
D gene: NA; clone size: NA; J gene: TRBJ1-6; V gene: TRBV3-1/TRBV3-2; CDR3 protein: CASSPRPGAAPLHF; CDR3 DNA: TGTGCCAGCAGTCCTAGACCGGGGGCGGCACCCCTCCACTTT
D gene: NA; clone size: once; J gene: TRBJ2-3; V gene: TRBV3-1/TRBV3-2; CDR3 protein: CASSQETTGSPTSTDTQYF; CDR3 DNA: TGTGCCAGCAGCCAAGAGACGACCGGGTCTCCTACTAGCACAGATACGCAGTATTTT
D gene: NA; clone size: NA; J gene: TRBJ2-5; V gene: TRBV12-3/TRBV12-4; CDR3 protein: CASTLRRETQYF; CDR3 DNA: TGTGCCAGCACCCTCCGGCGAGAGACCCAGTACTTC
D gene: NA; clone size: few; J gene: TRBJ1-4; V gene: TRBV19; CDR3 protein: CASSIVMSEKLFF; CDR3 DNA: TGTGCCAGTAGTATAGTTATGAGTGAAAAACTGTTTTTT
D gene: TRBD1; clone size: NA; J gene: TRBJ1-3; V gene: TRBV5-1; CDR3 protein: CASSEVPTAGGSDTIYF; CDR3 DNA: TGCGCCAGCAGCGAGGTGCCCACGGCAGGGGGATCGGACACCATATATTTT
D gene: TRBD2; clone size: NA; J gene: TRBJ2-7; V gene: TRBV28; CDR3 protein: CASSQAGGDSYEQYF; CDR3 DNA: TGTGCCAGCAGTCAAGCGGGAGGGGATTCCTACGAGCAGTACTTC
D gene: NA; clone size: NA; J gene: TRBJ1-3; V gene: TRBV6-1; CDR3 protein: CASSELSSGNTIYF; CDR3 DNA: TGTGCCAGCAGTGAGCTGAGCTCTGGAAACACCATATATTTT